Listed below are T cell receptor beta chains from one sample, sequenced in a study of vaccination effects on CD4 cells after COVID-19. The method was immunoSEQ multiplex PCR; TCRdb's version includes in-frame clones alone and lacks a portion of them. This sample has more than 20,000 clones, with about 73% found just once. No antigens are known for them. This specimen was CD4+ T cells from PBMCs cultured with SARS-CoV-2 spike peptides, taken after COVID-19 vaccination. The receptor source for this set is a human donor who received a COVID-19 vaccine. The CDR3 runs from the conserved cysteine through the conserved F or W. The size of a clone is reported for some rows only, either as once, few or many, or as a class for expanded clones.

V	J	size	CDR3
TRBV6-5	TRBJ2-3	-	CASARQGILADTQYF
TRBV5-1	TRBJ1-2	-	CASSLGTETNYGYTF
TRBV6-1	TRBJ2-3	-	CASSEMGSAQYF
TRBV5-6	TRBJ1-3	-	CASSFWNSGNTIYF
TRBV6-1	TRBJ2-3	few	CASSEAWGGVADTQYF
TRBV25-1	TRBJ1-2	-	CASRRGQGLYGYTF
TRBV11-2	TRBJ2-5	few	CASSPRWEETQYF
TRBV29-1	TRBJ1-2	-	CSDTRGAGRPYGYTF
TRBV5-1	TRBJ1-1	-	CASSFADTEAFF
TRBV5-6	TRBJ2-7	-	CASRYGTKIYEQYF
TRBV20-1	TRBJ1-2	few	CSASQMMGTYGYTF
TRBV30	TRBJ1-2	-	CAWSVARYTF
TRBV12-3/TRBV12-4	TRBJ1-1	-	CASSPRGTEAFF
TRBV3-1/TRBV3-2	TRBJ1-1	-	CASSQDLGRAQTEAFF
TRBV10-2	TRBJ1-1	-	CASSELGNTEAFF
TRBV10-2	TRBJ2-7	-	CASSFQQETYEQYF
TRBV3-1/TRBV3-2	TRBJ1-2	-	CASSFWDSQAGYTF
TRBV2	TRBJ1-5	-	CASSATDPNQPQHF
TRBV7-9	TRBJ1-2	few	CASSLGVSGGFGYTF
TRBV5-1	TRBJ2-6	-	CASSLQGTGANVLTF
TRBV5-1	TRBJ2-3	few	CASSLGGSTDTQYF
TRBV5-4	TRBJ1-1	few	CASSPRTGGGNTEAFF
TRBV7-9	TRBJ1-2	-	CASGSTGDYGYTF
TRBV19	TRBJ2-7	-	CAAAGTSGYEQYF
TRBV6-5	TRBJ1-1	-	CASSRDRGRTEAFF
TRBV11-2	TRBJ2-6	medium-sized	CASTGTGANVLTF
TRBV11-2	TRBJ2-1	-	CASSLTPTGRNEQFF
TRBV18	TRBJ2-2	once	CASSSGFTGELFF
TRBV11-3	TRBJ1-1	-	CASSLDRRTEAFF
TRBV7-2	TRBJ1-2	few	CASSFGPGQGGYTF
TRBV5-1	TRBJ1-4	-	CASSLETGLGKLFF
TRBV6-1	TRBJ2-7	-	CASSEVMGVRGYEQYF
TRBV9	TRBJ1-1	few	CASRDYRQGGEAFF
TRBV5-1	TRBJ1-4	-	CASSLVEGGGRLFF
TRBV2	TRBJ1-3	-	CASSEGPSLSGNTIYF
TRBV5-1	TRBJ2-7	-	CAGAITLGQGRNYEQYF
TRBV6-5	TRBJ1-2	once	CASSLSGQGGGYTF
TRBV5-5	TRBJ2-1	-	CASSQDRGARNEQFF
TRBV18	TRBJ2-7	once	CASSPTSGQGSYEQYF
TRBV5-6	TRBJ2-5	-	CASSFRDGEETQYF
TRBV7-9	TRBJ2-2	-	CAKHRDSNTGELFF
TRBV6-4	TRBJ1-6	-	CASSDPRKGSPLHF
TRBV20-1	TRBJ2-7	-	CSASGGDRGAYEQYF
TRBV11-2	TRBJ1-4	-	CASSQGRGGRAGEKLFF
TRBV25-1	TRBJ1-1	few	CASSGQGRLTEAFF
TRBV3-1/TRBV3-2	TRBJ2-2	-	CASSQEATPTRSGELFF
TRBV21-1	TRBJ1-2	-	CASSKESAGNYRSDYGYTF
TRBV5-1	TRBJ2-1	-	CASSFDSSYNEQFF
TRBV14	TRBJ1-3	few	CASSQDAFRGNSGNTIYF
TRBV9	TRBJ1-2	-	CASSVVEGSRGYTF
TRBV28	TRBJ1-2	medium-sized	CASSLTSIGGYTF
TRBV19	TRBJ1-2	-	CASSPGTGGLYGYTF
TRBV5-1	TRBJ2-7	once	CASSYSGTGPNEQYF
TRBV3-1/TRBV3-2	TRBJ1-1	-	CASSQSRGREAFF
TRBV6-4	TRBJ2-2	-	CASSDRLRTGSNTGELFF
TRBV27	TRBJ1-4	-	CASRLWGANEKLFF
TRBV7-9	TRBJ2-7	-	CASSKGQARAYEQYF